This T cell receptor beta chain came from a study of somatic mutations in cytotoxic T cells in rheumatoid arthritis. The assay was immunoSEQ multiplex PCR, and TCRdb's table has in-frame clones only and misses some. The sample records about 25,000 clones, roughly 82% being singletons. The ends lost 4 bases at V and 5 bases at J; junction bases unmatched: 5. The CDR3 sequence is 14 residues long. The V gene's germline CDR1 is PRHDT and CDR2 FYEKMQ (reference sequence). The source is a man in his fifties or sixties in good health. The rearrangement uses TRBV13 and TRBJ2-7; 10 nucleotides match TRBD1. The sample comprised CD8+ T cells sorted from blood. The CDR3, as DNA: TGTGCCAGCAGCTCGCGACAGGGGGCCCACGAGCAGTACTTC. It encodes CASSSRQGAHEQYF.